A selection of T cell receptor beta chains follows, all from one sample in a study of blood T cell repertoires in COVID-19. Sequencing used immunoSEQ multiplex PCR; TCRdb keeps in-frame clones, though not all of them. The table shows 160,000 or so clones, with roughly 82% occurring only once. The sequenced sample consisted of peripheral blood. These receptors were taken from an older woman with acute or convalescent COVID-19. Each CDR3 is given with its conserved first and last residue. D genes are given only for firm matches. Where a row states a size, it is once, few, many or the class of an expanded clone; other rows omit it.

TGTGCCAGCAGTGAGGGACAGCCAAATCAGCCCCAGCATTTT | CASSEGQPNQPQHF | TRBD1 | 14 | TRBJ1-5 | NA | TRBV2
TGCGCCAGCAGCCAAGGCAGGGACATAAGCACAGATACGCAGTATTTT | CASSQGRDISTDTQYF | NA | 16 | TRBJ2-3 | once | TRBV4-1
TGTGCCAGTAGTATTCCGGGGGGCAACGGTTACTATGGCTACACCTTC | CASSIPGGNGYYGYTF | NA | 16 | TRBJ1-2 | NA | TRBV19
TGTGCCAGTAGTAGCCCGTACGGGGTGCCACTCTCTGGGGCCAACGTCCTGACTTTC | CASSSPYGVPLSGANVLTF | NA | 19 | TRBJ2-6 | many | TRBV19
TGTGCCAGCAGCTTGGTTCTAGCGGGCGAGCAGTACTTC | CASSLVLAGEQYF | TRBD2 | 13 | TRBJ2-7 | NA | TRBV5-4
TGTGCCAGCTCACCAGACAGGGGATATGGCTACACCTTC | CASSPDRGYGYTF | TRBD1 | 13 | TRBJ1-2 | NA | TRBV18
TGTGCCAGCAGCCCAGGGGACCGATTGAATTCACCCCTCCACTTT | CASSPGDRLNSPLHF | NA | 15 | TRBJ1-6 | NA | TRBV7-2
TGTGCCAGCAGCTTAACAGGGCCCCAGCCCCAGCATTTT | CASSLTGPQPQHF | NA | 13 | TRBJ1-5 | NA | TRBV7-2
TGTGCCAGTACGGGGGGTTCGGCGTCCAATGAGCAGTTCTTC | CASTGGSASNEQFF | TRBD2 | 14 | TRBJ2-1 | NA | TRBV19
TGTGCCTGGATAGAAAGAGGGCTGAACACTGAAGCTTTCTTT | CAWIERGLNTEAFF | NA | 14 | TRBJ1-1 | NA | TRBV30
TGTGCCAGTAGTGGGGGCAGGGGGGCCTACGAGCAGTACTTC | CASSGGRGAYEQYF | NA | 14 | TRBJ2-7 | NA | TRBV19
TGTGCCAGCAGCTCCCAGGCCGGGGAGCTGTTTTTT | CASSSQAGELFF | NA | 12 | TRBJ2-2 | NA | TRBV7-6
TGTGCCAGCAGCCCGGGACAGGGGTGGGGCTACACCTTC | CASSPGQGWGYTF | TRBD1 | 13 | TRBJ1-2 | NA | TRBV5-6
TGTGCCTGGAGTGTATCCCGCGGGGGCACTGAAGCTTTCTTT | CAWSVSRGGTEAFF | NA | 14 | TRBJ1-1 | NA | TRBV30
TGCGCCAGCAGCAACGCGATGGGCTACACCTTC | CASSNAMGYTF | NA | 11 | TRBJ1-2 | NA | TRBV5-1
TGTGCCAGCAAAGAAAGGGTGGGGACAGGGACGCACAATGAGCAGTTCTTC | CASKERVGTGTHNEQFF | TRBD1 | 17 | TRBJ2-1 | NA | TRBV27
TGTGCCAGCGGGAGGCAGGTTGGTATCACTGAAGCTTTCTTT | CASGRQVGITEAFF | NA | 14 | TRBJ1-1 | NA | TRBV7-2